A single sample gave rise to the 5 T cell receptor beta chains below, sequenced in a study of identical twins. TCRdb recomputed calls from the 5' RACE reads with MiXCR, one row per CDR3 protein. The sample carries some 1,700,000 distinct CDR3 sequences, around 29% recorded once. Sample: cord blood. These receptors were collected from a newborn girl in good health.

In its sample, this clonotype was seen a few times. The gene calls are TRBV3-1 and TRBJ2-3; D call uncertain. The CDR3 is made up of 13 amino acids. V dropped 6 bases and J dropped 6 bases, with 13 bases sitting between them. Per the germline V gene, CDR1 is LGHDT and CDR2 is YNNKEL (reference sequence). The CDR3 DNA reads as TGTGCCAGCAGGGGGATACTACGGGATACGCAGTATTTT. As protein: CASRGILRDTQYF.

There are a few counts of this clonotype. The V and J genes are TRBV7-2 and TRBJ2-7; D is ambiguous. V shed 7 bases and J shed 3 bases, with 10 bases lying between them. The CDR3 extends over 12 amino acids. CDR1 and CDR2 (germline): SGHTA, FQGNSA. CDR3 amino acids: CASTLLDYEQYF. The CDR3, as DNA: TGTGCCAGCACCCTTCTAGACTACGAGCAGTACTTC.

This clonotype turned up a few times. The J gene is TRBJ2-4, the V gene TRBV5-6, with D uncertain. Trimming pared 1 base from V and 0 bases from J, leaving 5 bases between. This CDR3 region has 14 residues. Germline V gene lookup returns CDR1 SGHDT and CDR2 YYEEEE. The CDR3 region is CASSLIIAKNIQYF. The CDR3 DNA sequence: TGTGCCAGCAGCTTGATCATAGCCAAAAACATTCAGTACTTC.

This clonotype turned up a few times. The V call is TRBV20-1, the J call TRBJ1-5; D gene uncertain. Trimming removed 3 bases from V and 7 bases from J, with 7 bases in between. This CDR3 comprises 11 residues. CDR1 is DFQATT, CDR2 SNEGSKA, per germline (reference sequence). The CDR3 spells CSASSVQPQHF. The DNA for the CDR3 is TGCAGTGCTAGTAGCGTCCAGCCCCAGCATTTT.

There are a few counts of this clonotype. The chain uses TRBV28 and TRBJ2-7; TRBD2 is a possible D gene (5 bases). Germline assignment: CDR1 MDHEN and CDR2 SYDVKM. The V gene lost 3 bases and the J gene lost 0 bases, with 18 bases spanning the gap. The CDR3 runs to 17 residues. The CDR3 DNA reads as TGTGCCAGCAGTTTCATTAAGTTCGGGGAGAGCTCCTACGAGCAGTACTTC. Translating it yields CASSFIKFGESSYEQYF.